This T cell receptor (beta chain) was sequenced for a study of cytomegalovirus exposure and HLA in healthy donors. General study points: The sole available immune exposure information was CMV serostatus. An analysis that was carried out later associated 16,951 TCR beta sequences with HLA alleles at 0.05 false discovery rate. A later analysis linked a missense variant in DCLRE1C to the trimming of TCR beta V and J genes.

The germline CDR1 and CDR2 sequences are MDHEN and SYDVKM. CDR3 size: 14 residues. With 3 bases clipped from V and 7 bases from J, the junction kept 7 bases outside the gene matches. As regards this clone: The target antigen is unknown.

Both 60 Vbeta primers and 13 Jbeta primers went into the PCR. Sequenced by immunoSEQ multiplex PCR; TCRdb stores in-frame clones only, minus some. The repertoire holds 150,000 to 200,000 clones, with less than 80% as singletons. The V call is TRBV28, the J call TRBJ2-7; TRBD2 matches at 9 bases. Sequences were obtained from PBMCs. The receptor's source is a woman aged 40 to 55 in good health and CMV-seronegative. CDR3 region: CASSLVAGAREQYF. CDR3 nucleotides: TGTGCCAGCAGTTTGGTAGCGGGAGCTCGGGAGCAGTACTTC.